This TCR beta chain was recovered during a study of T-cell reconstitution after alpha-beta-depleted transplantation in children (dated by TCRdb to 2015 to 2016). Context from the whole study: T-cell immune reconstitution after TCRalphabeta/CD19-depleted allogeneic hematopoietic cell transplantation in children was quantitatively tracked in the study by means of TCR repertoire profiling.

The germline V gene (reference sequence) sets CDR1 to SEHNR and CDR2 to FQNEAQ. The CDR3 starts with the cysteine, ends with the phenylalanine, and has 15 residues. Of all the DNA, just the CDR3 is kept, 45 bases in frame from base 1. V and J lose 4 bases and 5 bases, and a span of 15 bases separates them. This clonotype was seen more than once but under ten times. What antigen it recognizes has not been identified. No qualities accompany the bases; no much larger clone lies one base away. Taken with the paper, the label for treatment or condition translates to: allogeneic hematopoietic cell transplantation with graft depleted of TCRalphabeta T cells and CD19 B cells. Transplant recipients were children who received TCRalphabeta/CD19-depleted allogeneic hematopoietic cell grafts. Overall study outcomes, separate from this receptor: In some patients, the high TCRbeta diversity seen at day 60 was put down to recipient T cells and intrathymic progenitors that had survived conditioning. The apparently early recovery of alphabetaT-cell counts about two months after transplant reportedly depended on only several hundred rapidly expanded clones that came from non-depleted graft cells. The frequencies of hyperexpanded clones fell over the following months, and after one year, T-cell counts and TCRbeta diversity were mostly attributed to newly produced T cells.

To prepare the library, PCR was applied. This sample was sequenced with an Illumina HiSeq 2500. TCR libraries were prepared with molecular barcoding, using unique molecular identifiers to normalize TCRbeta repertoire quantification. TCRdb reprocessing: public reads trimmed at Q25 with fastp, clones called with MiXCR, in-frame beta chains kept. All rows with the same CDR3 protein become a single entry with the most common DNA and genes. A total of hundreds of thousands of distinct CDR3 sequences appear in this sample, 15% to 20% of them only once. The ten largest make up around 4.5% of the sample. The clonotype was recovered from a male patient younger than 18 who had a stem cell transplant for acute lymphoblastic leukemia, so the T cells may come from the graft donor. The chain is encoded by TRBV7-9 joined to TRBJ2-1, with no confident D gene call. The starting material was PBMCs, mostly from graft donor cells, obtained 360 days after TCRalphabeta/CD19-depleted stem cell transplant. The base sequence is TGTGCCAGCAGCTCCGGACCGCGCCGGCACAATGAGCAGTTCTTC. It specifies CASSSGPRRHNEQFF.